The 20 T cell receptor beta chains given below trace back to one sample, sequenced in a study of OX40 agonist ivuxolimab in advanced cancers. The repertoire was sequenced with immunoSEQ multiplex PCR; TCRdb's copy has only in-frame clones and lacks some. The table records roughly 90,000 clones, under 95% of them present only once. The sample was CD4+ or CD8+ T cells sorted from blood, taken in a trial of the OX40 agonist ivuxolimab. The receptors were sampled from an adult with an advanced solid tumor such as melanoma, head and neck, liver or kidney cancer.

This rearrangement joins TRBV5-1 to TRBJ2-5; 14 bases are a match to TRBD2. CDR1 and CDR2 from the germline V gene are SGHRS and YFSETQ. CDR3 length: 18 amino acids. After removal of 3 bases from V and 4 bases from J, the junction contained 11 bases not matched to a gene. For the CDR3, the DNA is TGCGCCAGCAGCTACCGGGGCAGACTAGCGGGAGGGGCAGAGACCCAGTACTTC. It codes for CASSYRGRLAGGAETQYF.

V usage is TRBV7-2 and J usage is TRBJ1-2, with D uncertain. This CDR3 region has 13 residues. Germline values: CDR1 SGHTA, CDR2 FQGNSA. V lost 5 bases and J 6 bases, leaving 13 bases between the germline ends. CDR3 sequence (DNA): TGTGCCAGCAGCCCACGGAGAAGGGATGGCTACACCTTC. Translating gives CASSPRRRDGYTF.

The V call is TRBV10-3, the J call TRBJ2-3; D remains unclear. The CDR3 length is 13 residues. CDR1 is ENHRY and CDR2 is SYGVKD in the germline V gene. V was trimmed by 0 bases and J by 5 bases, leaving 6 bases between them. Here the CDR3 reads CAISESGIDTQYF. The CDR3 DNA sequence: TGTGCCATCAGTGAGTCCGGTATAGATACGCAGTATTTT.

The chain recombines TRBV7-8 with TRBJ2-5, with 9 bases identical to TRBD2. V was clipped by 4 bases and J by 1 base; unmatched bases: 10. Germline V lookup: CDR1 SGHVS, CDR2 FQNEAQ. This CDR3 contains 17 residues. The CDR3 DNA reads as TGTGCCAGCAGCTCGTCCTATCGCGGGAGGGCCCAAGAGACCCAGTACTTC. It specifies CASSSSYRGRAQETQYF.

The V and J genes are TRBV28 and TRBJ2-1; TRBD2 agrees at 8 bases. This CDR3 comprises 14 residues. With 2 bases clipped from V and 13 bases from J, the junction kept 10 bases outside the gene matches. Germline CDR1 MDHEN, CDR2 SYDVKM. The CDR3 DNA follows: TGTGCCAGCAGTTTACCGGCGGGGGGCCTCCTCCAGTTCTTC. Translating gives CASSLPAGGLLQFF.

The genes are TRBV2 and TRBJ1-1; possible D gene TRBD1, 6 bases. V was pared by 7 bases and J by 8 bases, with 11 bases between. CDR1 is SNHLY, CDR2 FYNNEI, per germline. The CDR3 has 11 residues. The CDR3 sequence is CASKLGGEAFF. CDR3 DNA: TGTGCCAGCAAACTGGGGGGCGAAGCTTTCTTT.

V usage is TRBV7-9 and J usage is TRBJ2-7; the D is unclear. Germline loops: CDR1 SEHNR, CDR2 FQNEAQ (reference sequence). The CDR3 loop spans 15 amino acids. The V and J ends lost 1 base and 5 bases respectively, with 15 bases between them. CDR3 protein: CASSLVEVAGNEQYF. The CDR3 DNA reads TGTGCCAGCAGCTTAGTTGAGGTTGCAGGAAACGAGCAGTACTTC.

The rearrangement uses TRBV19 and TRBJ1-2, with D hard to call. V was clipped by 0 bases and J by 8 bases, with 16 bases between them. CDR3 length: 15 residues. Germline V gives CDR1 LNHDA, CDR2 SQIVND (reference sequence). The CDR3 region has the DNA TGTGCCAGTAGTATAGACGGCCTCAGCACGGTGGGCTACACCTTC. This encodes CASSIDGLSTVGYTF.

The chain employs TRBV7-9 and TRBJ2-7; tentatively, D is TRBD1 or TRBD2 (6 bases each). Germline CDR1 and CDR2: SEHNR and FQNEAQ (reference sequence). This CDR3 spans 14 amino acids. V was shortened by 3 bases and J by 4 bases, with 13 bases between the two germline ends. The CDR3 nucleotides read TGTGCCAGCAGCTTCGATCTAGGGGGGTACGAGCAGTACTTC. Translation: CASSFDLGGYEQYF.

V gene TRBV6-1 combines with J gene TRBJ1-2; D uncertain. V was trimmed by 3 bases and J by 4 bases, leaving 21 bases between them. Germline lookup yields CDR1 MNHNS and CDR2 SASEGT. The CDR3 is 17 residues long. This CDR3 is CASSESFKLDLGYGYTF. Written as DNA, the CDR3 is TGTGCCAGCAGTGAGTCTTTCAAACTAGATTTGGGCTATGGCTACACCTTC.

This sequence joins TRBV5-1 and TRBJ2-3; D might be TRBD2 (6 bases). V was pared by 4 bases and J by 6 bases, with 18 bases between. This CDR3 is 15 amino acids long. Germline CDR1 SGHRS, CDR2 YFSETQ. CDR3 nucleotides: TGCGCCAGCAGCCCGCCGGGACTGCTCTCGGATACGCAGTATTTT. It codes for CASSPPGLLSDTQYF. The whole variable domain, filled in from reference TRBV5-1 and TRBJ2-3, reads KAGVTQTPRYLIKTRGQQVTLSCSPISGHRSVSWYQQTPGQGLQFLFEYFSETQRNKGNFPGRFSGRQFSNSRSEMNVSTLELGDSALYLCASSPPGLLSDTQYFGPGTRLTVL.

The CDR3, as DNA: TGTGCCAGCACCGAGGACTATGGCTACACCTTC. Its protein product is CASTEDYGYTF. The V and J genes are TRBV2 and TRBJ1-2; D ambiguous. The CDR3 spans 11 residues. V was clipped by 7 bases and J by 3 bases, with 6 bases between them. The germline V gene encodes CDR1 SNHLY and CDR2 FYNNEI.

The chain is built from TRBV9 and TRBJ2-1, with a weak D call TRBD2 (6 bases). The germline gives CDR1 SGDLS, CDR2 YYNGEE. The CDR3 runs 15 residues. V gave up 6 bases and J gave up 1 base, with 14 bases separating them. The CDR3 region is CASIRGGGSYNEQFF. The DNA for the CDR3 is TGTGCCAGCATCAGAGGTGGGGGGTCCTACAATGAGCAGTTCTTC. Looking up the rest from reference TRBV9 and TRBJ2-1 gives the full variable domain: DSGVTQTPKHLITATGQRVTLRCSPRSGDLSVYWYQQSLDQGLQFLIQYYNGEERAKGNILERFSAQQFPDLHSELNLSSLELGDSALYFCASIRGGGSYNEQFFGPGTRLTVL.

This chain links TRBV7-9 with TRBJ2-3, with D perhaps TRBD2 (6 bases). This CDR3 contains 15 residues. V lost 7 bases to trimming and J lost 1 base, with 15 bases between them. Per germline, CDR1 SEHNR and CDR2 FQNEAQ (reference sequence). The CDR3 sequence is CASNLVGGGTDTQYF. CDR3 sequence (DNA): TGTGCCAGCAACCTCGTCGGGGGTGGCACAGATACGCAGTATTTT.

This clone showed up just a few times. This chain links TRBV18 with TRBJ1-1; D not resolved. The germline gives CDR1 KGHSH, CDR2 LQKENI. The CDR3 is 15 residues long. The V gene lost 2 bases and the J gene lost 0 bases, with 10 bases spanning the gap. This chain's CDR3 is CASSPLEGMNTEAFF. For the CDR3, the DNA is TGTGCCAGCTCACCATTGGAGGGAATGAACACTGAAGCTTTCTTT.

This clone was found once. The chain employs TRBV2 and TRBJ2-2, with 16 bases fitting TRBD2. Looked up from germline, CDR1 is SNHLY and CDR2 is FYNNEI. V lost 6 bases, J lost 5 bases, and 6 bases stayed unmatched. This CDR3 contains 17 residues. The CDR3 reads CASRGLAGGPRTGELFF. The CDR3 nucleotides read TGTGCCAGCAGGGGACTAGCGGGAGGGCCTCGGACCGGGGAGCTGTTTTTT.

The chain has TRBV10-3 and TRBJ2-1; D perhaps matches TRBD2 (7 bases). Trimming removed 2 bases from V and 2 bases from J, with 10 bases in between. The CDR3 is 15 amino acids. The germline V gene has CDR1 ENHRY and CDR2 SYGVKD. The CDR3 sequence is CAISEGGGPYNEQFF. The CDR3 DNA follows: TGTGCCATCAGTGAGGGGGGGGGCCCCTACAATGAGCAGTTCTTC.

The V call is TRBV6-1, the J call TRBJ2-2; the match to TRBD2 covers 10 bases. Germline V gene data show CDR1 as MNHNS and CDR2 as SASEGT. CDR3 length: 16 residues. With 2 bases clipped from V and 5 bases from J, the junction kept 5 bases outside the gene matches. CDR3: CASSERAGGRTGELFF. The DNA of the CDR3 is TGTGCCAGCAGTGAACGAGCGGGAGGGCGGACCGGGGAGCTGTTTTTT.

The chain employs TRBV7-9 and TRBJ1-2; D is perhaps TRBD1 (6 bases). The V and J ends lost 4 bases and 1 base respectively, with 10 bases between them. Germline V gene lookup returns CDR1 SEHNR and CDR2 FQNEAQ (reference sequence). The CDR3 is 14 residues long. CDR3 sequence: CASSWGGSNYGYTF. CDR3 bases: TGTGCCAGCAGCTGGGGGGGCAGTAACTATGGCTACACCTTC.

This sequence joins TRBV5-8 and TRBJ1-4; D might be TRBD1 (6 bases). The ends were cut back, 2 bases at V and 5 bases at J, with 13 bases in the middle. The CDR3 loop spans 15 amino acids. Germline V lookup: CDR1 SGHTS, CDR2 YDEGEE. The CDR3, as DNA: TGTGCCAGCAGCTTCAGGGGTTTTTCGAATGAAAAACTGTTTTTT. This encodes CASSFRGFSNEKLFF.